Shown below are 29 T cell receptor beta chains from a single sample sequenced in a study of blood T cell repertoires in COVID-19. TCRdb's table, derived via immunoSEQ multiplex PCR, lists solely in-frame clones and lacks some. The repertoire has under 70,000 clones, 70% to 85% of them found once; the top ten carry just over 20%. Source material: peripheral blood. The receptors derive from an elderly woman with active or convalescent COVID-19.

The gene calls are TRBV6-5 and TRBJ1-2, with D uncertain. Germline-derived CDR1 and CDR2 are MNHEY and SVGAGI. Trimming took 7 bases from V and 8 from J, leaving 17 bases between them. CDR3 size: 13 residues. The CDR3 bases are TGTGCCAGCATGGAAACCTCTGCGAGGGGCTACACCTTC. It translates to CASMETSARGYTF.

Written as DNA, the CDR3 is TGTGCCAGCAGCCATGGGACAGGGGGCAATGAAAAACTGTTTTTT. Translating gives CASSHGTGGNEKLFF. This chain uses TRBV9 with TRBJ1-4; 12 bases are shared with TRBD1. The CDR3 length is 15 residues. Germline-derived CDR1 and CDR2 are SGDLS and YYNGEE. Trimming removed 4 bases from V and 5 bases from J; junction bases left unmatched: 3.

The rearrangement uses TRBV2 and TRBJ1-2; weak D call: TRBD1 (5 bases). The V and J ends lost 3 bases and 3 bases respectively, with 11 bases between them. This CDR3 is built from 14 residues. CDR1 and CDR2 (germline): SNHLY, FYNNEI. As DNA, the CDR3 is TGTGCCAGCAGTGATCAGGGAATCGACTATGGCTACACCTTC. It yields the protein CASSDQGIDYGYTF.

The chain is built from TRBV7-9 and TRBJ1-2; TRBD1 matches 7 bases. The V gene end was trimmed by 5 bases and the J gene end by 7 bases; junction bases not matched to a gene: 10. The CDR3 totals 14 residues. The germline V gene has CDR1 SEHNR and CDR2 FQNEAQ (reference sequence). This CDR3 is CASSPGTEGFGYTF. The DNA for the CDR3 is TGTGCCAGCAGCCCCGGGACAGAAGGATTTGGCTACACCTTC.

In its sample, this clone was seen a few times. The chain joins TRBV6-5 to TRBJ1-1; D unresolved. Germline V gene data show CDR1 as MNHEY and CDR2 as SVGAGI. The CDR3 runs 11 residues. With 2 bases removed from V and 13 bases from J, the gap between germline ends came to 11 bases. The CDR3 nucleotides are TGTGCCAGCAGTTACGTTGGGGAGTTTTTCTTT. Its protein is CASSYVGEFFF.

CDR3 coding DNA: TGTGCTAGTGTGGGGCCCGGACTAGGGAGTTCACCCCTCCACTTT. Its translation is CASVGPGLGSSPLHF. The rearrangement joins TRBV12-5 to TRBJ1-6; D possibly corresponds to TRBD1 (5 bases). Germline CDR1 and CDR2: LGHNT and FRNRAP. The V and J ends lost 7 bases and 9 bases respectively, with 19 bases between them. This CDR3 comprises 15 residues.

V gene TRBV6-1 combines with J gene TRBJ1-1; no clear D gene. CDR1 is MNHNS, CDR2 SASEGT, per germline. Trimming removed 3 bases from V and 4 bases from J, with 18 bases in between. The CDR3 is 16 residues long. The CDR3 coding sequence is TGTGCCAGCAGTGACGGGCGGGAACCATGGAGCACTGAAGCTTTCTTT. It is translated as CASSDGREPWSTEAFF.

This sequence joins TRBV7-3 and TRBJ1-2; TRBD1 is a possible D gene (6 bases). V was pared by 1 base and J by 5 bases, with 8 bases between. Germline lookup yields CDR1 SGHTA and CDR2 FQGTGA. The CDR3 covers 13 residues. For the CDR3, the DNA is TGTGCCAGCAGCTTAAAGGGGGTTTATGGCTACACCTTC. Protein: CASSLKGVYGYTF.

Only a few counts were recorded for this clone. The chain carries TRBV9 and TRBJ1-3, with 7 bases lining up with TRBD1. Germline values: CDR1 SGDLS, CDR2 YYNGEE. V dropped 2 bases and J dropped 3; count of bases not matched to a gene: 11. The CDR3 length is 17 residues. CDR3 sequence: CASSVAATGSDGNTIYF. DNA of the CDR3: TGTGCCAGCAGCGTCGCTGCGACAGGGTCGGATGGAAACACCATATATTTT.

V and J are TRBV19 and TRBJ2-7, with TRBD1 identical over 7 bases. Germline CDR1 reads LNHDA; CDR2 reads SQIVND (reference sequence). With V trimmed by 10 bases and J by 2 bases, 2 bases remained unmatched. The CDR3 length is 11 residues. The CDR3, as DNA: TGTGCCACAGGACAGGCCTACGAGCAGTACTTC. This codes for CATGQAYEQYF.

This CDR3 is CASSDFKDRRDTQYF. The CDR3, as DNA: TGTGCCAGCAGTGATTTTAAGGACAGGCGGGATACGCAGTATTTT. The rearrangement uses TRBV7-8 and TRBJ2-3, with 7 bases matching TRBD1. CDR3 size: 15 residues. The ends lost 6 bases at V and 6 bases at J; junction bases unmatched: 12. CDR1 and CDR2 from the germline V gene are SGHVS and FQNEAQ. The complete variable domain, with remaining parts taken from reference TRBV7-8 and TRBJ2-3, reads GAGVSQSPRYKVAKRGQDVALRCDPISGHVSLFWYQQALGQGPEFLTYFQNEAQLDKSGLPSDRFFAERPEGSVSTLKIQRTQQEDSAVYLCASSDFKDRRDTQYFGPGTRLTVL.

V and J are TRBV10-3 and TRBJ1-6; 7 bases line up with TRBD1. Germline V gives CDR1 ENHRY, CDR2 SYGVKD. The length of the CDR3 is 16 residues. Trimming at V came to 0 bases and at J to 7 bases, leaving 6 bases not matched to a gene. The CDR3 DNA is TGTGCCATCAGTGAGTCGACGGGACAGCCCAATTCACCCCTCCACTTT. Residues: CAISESTGQPNSPLHF.

J is TRBJ2-3 and V is TRBV5-1; 8 nucleotides line up with TRBD2. The CDR3 length is 15 residues. Germline loops: CDR1 SGHRS, CDR2 YFSETQ. After removal of 0 bases from V and 2 bases from J, the junction contained 2 bases not matched to a gene. The CDR3 DNA reads TGCGCCAGCAGCTTGGTTAGCGGGGACACAGATACGCAGTATTTT. Translating it yields CASSLVSGDTDTQYF. Looking up the rest from reference TRBV5-1 and TRBJ2-3 gives the full variable domain: KAGVTQTPRYLIKTRGQQVTLSCSPISGHRSVSWYQQTPGQGLQFLFEYFSETQRNKGNFPGRFSGRQFSNSRSEMNVSTLELGDSALYLCASSLVSGDTDTQYFGPGTRLTVL.

This clone has at least ten counts. The gene calls are TRBV5-4 and TRBJ2-7; 7 nucleotides align to TRBD1. Per the germline V gene, CDR1 is SGHNT and CDR2 is YYREEE (reference sequence). J gave up 3 bases and V 3 bases, and 12 bases lay outside the gene matches. This CDR3 comprises 16 residues. In nucleotides, the CDR3 is TGTGCCAGCAGCTCGCCAACCGGGACAGTAAACTACGAGCAGTACTTC. It codes for CASSSPTGTVNYEQYF.

The chain uses TRBV11-2 and TRBJ1-2, with D unresolved. The length of the CDR3 is 15 residues. Germline assignment: CDR1 SGHAT and CDR2 FQNNGV. With 5 bases removed from V and 0 bases from J, the gap between germline ends came to 13 bases. CDR3 residues: CASSQLRIANYGYTF. DNA of the CDR3: TGTGCCAGCAGCCAACTCAGGATAGCTAACTATGGCTACACCTTC.

This chain joins TRBV4-1 and TRBJ2-3; 10 nucleotides line up with TRBD2. Trimming cost V 0 bases and J 6 bases; bases outside gene matches: 9. The CDR3 consists of 17 residues. Germline lookup yields CDR1 MGHRA and CDR2 YSYEKL. This chain's CDR3 is CASSQDPAGGPWDTQYF. CDR3 bases: TGCGCCAGCAGCCAAGATCCAGCGGGGGGGCCTTGGGATACGCAGTATTTT.

The chain employs TRBV3-1 (or the pseudogene TRBV3-2) and TRBJ2-7; 7 nucleotides match TRBD1. The CDR3 covers 13 residues. The junction had 2 bases not matched to a gene; V was cut back by 4 bases and J by 2 bases. The germline CDR1 and CDR2 sequences are LGHDT and YNNKEL (reference sequence). In DNA, the CDR3 is TGTGCCAGCAGCCCCGGGACAGCCTACGAGCAGTACTTC. Translated, it gives CASSPGTAYEQYF.

The chain recombines TRBV5-1 with TRBJ1-6; TRBD1 matches at 8 bases. This CDR3 is built from 16 residues. CDR1 and CDR2 from the germline V gene are SGHRS and YFSETQ. After removal of 4 bases from V and 5 bases from J, the junction contained 8 bases not matched to a gene. In DNA, the CDR3 is TGCGCCAGCAGCCCGCGTCCGACAGGGGATAATTCACCCCTCCACTTT. Residues: CASSPRPTGDNSPLHF.

The chain uses TRBV29-1 and TRBJ1-1, with D perhaps TRBD1 (5 bases). This CDR3 spans 14 amino acids. From germline, CDR1 is SQVTM and CDR2 ANQGSEA. The CDR3 DNA is TGCAGTCTCGGGGGGGGACGAGGTAGGACTGAAGCTTTCTTT. Protein sequence: CSLGGGRGRTEAFF.

This chain uses TRBV5-6 with TRBJ2-7; TRBD1 agrees at 7 bases. After removal of 3 bases from V and 4 bases from J, the junction contained 10 bases not matched to a gene. CDR1 SGHDT and CDR2 YYEEEE come from the germline V gene. CDR3 size: 15 residues. The CDR3 bases are TGTGCCAGCAGCTGGCGACAGGGAAACGTATACGAGCAGTACTTC. It yields the protein CASSWRQGNVYEQYF.

The chain has TRBV12-3 or TRBV12-4 and TRBJ1-2; D is perhaps TRBD1 (6 bases). The CDR3 has 12 amino acids. The V gene lost 6 bases and the J gene lost 5 bases, with 10 bases spanning the gap. CDR3 protein: CASSPRGYGYTF. The CDR3 DNA reads as TGTGCCAGCAGCCCCAGGGGTTATGGCTACACCTTC.

J is TRBJ1-4 and V is TRBV3-1 (or the pseudogene TRBV3-2); maybe TRBD1 (5 bases). The CDR3 spans 16 residues. Trimming left V 1 base short and J 8 bases short, with 17 bases between. The V gene's germline CDR1 is LGHDT and CDR2 YNNKEL (reference sequence). The CDR3 coding sequence is TGTGCCAGCAGCCAAGGATCGGGGACTGGATGGGAAAAACTGTTTTTT. Translating it yields CASSQGSGTGWEKLFF.

This clone was counted once. This sequence joins TRBV7-9 and TRBJ1-3, with D perhaps TRBD1 (6 bases). Germline-derived CDR1 and CDR2 are SEHNR and FQNEAQ (reference sequence). V dropped 8 bases and J dropped 5 bases, with 16 bases sitting between them. The CDR3 is 14 residues long. The CDR3 region has the DNA TGTGCCAGCTCCCCGAGGGACATCCGAAACACCATATATTTT. It codes for CASSPRDIRNTIYF.

CDR3 in DNA: TGCGCCAGCAGACCCGGGGGGCCCAACTATGGCTACACCTTC. It encodes CASRPGGPNYGYTF. The rearrangement joins TRBV5-1 to TRBJ1-2, with a weak D call TRBD1 (6 bases). The V end lost 5 bases, the J end lost 2 bases, and 13 bases lay between the germline ends. Germline V gives CDR1 SGHRS, CDR2 YFSETQ. This CDR3 spans 14 amino acids. The full variable domain, rest sourced from reference TRBV5-1 and TRBJ1-2, is KAGVTQTPRYLIKTRGQQVTLSCSPISGHRSVSWYQQTPGQGLQFLFEYFSETQRNKGNFPGRFSGRQFSNSRSEMNVSTLELGDSALYLCASRPGGPNYGYTFGSGTRLTVV.

This clone was seen a few times. This CDR3 reads CASSFDRGDEQFF. The CDR3 DNA is TGTGCCAGCAGTTTTGACAGGGGGGATGAGCAGTTCTTC. The chain carries TRBV12-3 or TRBV12-4 and TRBJ2-1, with TRBD1 identical over 9 bases. Trimming took 3 bases from V and 8 from J; bases not matched to a gene: 2. This CDR3 region has 13 residues.

V and J are TRBV6-5 and TRBJ1-2; D is perhaps TRBD1 (6 bases). Germline assignment: CDR1 MNHEY and CDR2 SVGAGI. CDR3 length: 14 residues. Between the trimmed V and J ends, which lost 8 bases and 6 bases, there was a span of 19 bases. This chain's CDR3 is CASSGQRRSHGYTF. CDR3 sequence (DNA): TGTGCCAGCTCCGGACAGCGACGCTCTCATGGCTACACCTTC.

This clone was detected a few times. The gene calls are TRBV7-9 and TRBJ1-6; 8 bases map to TRBD1. Per the germline V gene, CDR1 is SEHNR and CDR2 is FQNEAQ (reference sequence). The CDR3 runs 15 residues. The junction had 0 bases not matched to a gene; V was cut back by 5 bases and J by 0 bases. The CDR3 nucleotides read TGTGCCAGCAGCACAGGGGGCTCCTATAATTCACCCCTCCACTTT. This translates into CASSTGGSYNSPLHF.

The rearrangement joins TRBV29-1 to TRBJ1-1; D is uncertain. CDR1 is SQVTM, CDR2 ANQGSEA, per germline. The length of the CDR3 is 14 residues. Trimming removed 4 bases from V and 0 bases from J, with 12 bases in between. The CDR3 reads CSVAAPGMNTEAFF. In DNA, the CDR3 is TGCAGCGTTGCGGCACCGGGGATGAACACTGAAGCTTTCTTT.

The chain couples TRBV29-1 to TRBJ2-7; D might be TRBD1 (6 bases). Per germline, CDR1 SQVTM and CDR2 ANQGSEA. This CDR3 comprises 12 residues. Trimming shortened V by 7 bases and J by 4 bases, and 14 bases separated the two germline ends. The CDR3 DNA sequence: TGCAGCGCCGGACAGACTTCATACGAGCAGTACTTC. Translated, it gives CSAGQTSYEQYF.